This T cell receptor beta chain was documented in a study of Graves' ophthalmopathy and Graves' hyperthyroidism. Study-wide findings and caveats: With more than 60% sensitivity and about 78% specificity, the model predicted ophthalmopathy progression.

Stable hyperthyroidism denotes an absence of ophthalmopathy throughout 18 months of follow-up. As the starting material, 9.5 to 10 ml of fresh peripheral blood yielded the PBMCs. The authors amplified TCR beta CDR3 regions from RNA transcripts. Scientists carried out first-round RT-PCR using HTBI primers and then a second-round multiplex PCR. TCRdb re-called the multiplex PCR reads through MiXCR, storing one row per CDR3 protein. This table holds hundreds of thousands of distinct CDR3 sequences, about a fifth found once. Per the germline V gene, CDR1 is DFQATT and CDR2 is SNEGSKA (reference sequence). The V gene lost 0 bases and the J gene lost 1 base, with 12 bases spanning the gap. This CDR3 is 15 amino acids long. This clonotype showed up many times. The antigen is undetermined.

Sequencing used peripheral blood. This TCR was recovered from a woman in her late teens or twenties with stable Graves' hyperthyroidism. Some clones in this sample may be carry-over from other donors' samples. The J gene is TRBJ1-2, the V gene TRBV20-1; possible D gene TRBD1, 5 bases. CDR3 sequence (DNA): TGCAGTGCTAGAGACCAGGGACTCTTTAACTATGGCTACACCTTC. Its translation is CSARDQGLFNYGYTF.